The 20 T cell receptor beta chains presented below share a single source sample, sequenced in a study of T cells in Graves' hyperthyroidism and ophthalmopathy. RNA transcripts gave rise to amplified TCR beta CDR3 regions. TCR CDR3 underwent first-round RT-PCR with the HTBI primer set. TCRdb recomputed calls from the multiplex PCR reads with MiXCR, one row per CDR3 protein. The sample carries around 700,000 distinct CDR3 sequences, just over 35% recorded once. The specimen sequenced was blood. The receptors derive from a woman between 40 and 50 years old with Graves' hyperthyroidism.

This rearrangement joins TRBV19 to TRBJ1-1; D possibly corresponds to TRBD1 (5 bases). Germline V lookup: CDR1 LNHDA, CDR2 SQIVND (reference sequence). The CDR3 is 17 amino acids. V was pared by 9 bases and J by 0 bases, with 23 bases between. The CDR3 is CASSLIHGGAMNTEAFF. For the CDR3, the DNA is TGTGCCAGCAGTCTAATACATGGAGGGGCCATGAACACTGAAGCTTTCTTT.

Comments on this clonotype: This may arise from a read error, as a much more abundant clone is one base away. The V call is TRBV10-2, the J call TRBJ1-5; D may be TRBD1 (6 bases). The CDR3 is made up of 13 amino acids. Germline V gene lookup returns CDR1 WSHSY and CDR2 SAAADI. For the CDR3, the DNA is TGCGCCGGCAGCGACAGGCCGGGACAGCCCCAGCATTTT. It is translated as CAGSDRPGQPQHF.

The chain has TRBV9 and TRBJ2-2; a weak D match, TRBD2 (6 bases). The V end lost 4 bases, the J end lost 8 bases, and 21 bases lay between the germline ends. Germline V CDR1 and CDR2: SGDLS, YYNGEE. The CDR3 runs 16 residues. CDR3 loop: CASSHSGLRGVGELFF. The CDR3 DNA sequence: TGTGCCAGCAGCCATAGCGGACTAAGGGGAGTGGGGGAGCTGTTTTTT.

At least ten counts were recorded for this clonotype. Here the CDR3 reads CASTEGVSPLHF. Written as DNA, the CDR3 is TGCGCCAGCACCGAGGGAGTTTCACCCCTCCACTTT. V is TRBV10-2 and J is TRBJ1-6, with no clear D. CDR1 WSHSY and CDR2 SAAADI come from the germline V gene. CDR3 length: 12 amino acids. The ends were cut back, 7 bases at V and 9 bases at J, with 10 bases in the middle.

This clonotype came up many times. The chain combines TRBV7-9 with TRBJ1-1; D call uncertain. CDR1 SEHNR and CDR2 FQNEAQ come from the germline V gene (reference sequence). Trimming removed 5 bases from V and 3 bases from J, with 13 bases in between. The CDR3 covers 14 residues. The CDR3 DNA reads TGTGCCAGCAGCCCAACCCCTACCTACACTGAAGCTTTCTTT. Protein: CASSPTPTYTEAFF.

This rearrangement joins TRBV7-9 to TRBJ2-3, with D perhaps being TRBD1 or TRBD2 (5 bases each). The V end lost 5 bases, the J end lost 4 bases, and 13 bases lay between the germline ends. Germline assignment: CDR1 SEHNR and CDR2 FQNEAQ (reference sequence). The CDR3 contains 14 residues. The CDR3, as DNA: TGTGCCAGCAGCCCTTCCCAGGGACCAGATACGCAGTATTTT. Protein: CASSPSQGPDTQYF.

This chain uses TRBV7-9 with TRBJ1-5, with 9 bases fitting TRBD1. The J segment lost 11 bases and the V segment lost 5 bases, leaving 13 bases of the junction unmatched. Germline values: CDR1 SEHNR, CDR2 FQNEAQ (reference sequence). This CDR3 region has 15 residues. The CDR3 here is CASSHRDRARRAQHF. The CDR3 DNA reads as TGTGCCAGCAGCCACCGGGACAGGGCGAGGAGAGCCCAGCATTTT.

The gene calls are TRBV10-3 and TRBJ2-7; TRBD2 aligns across 10 bases. The CDR3 is 16 amino acids. Germline CDR1 is ENHRY and CDR2 is SYGVKD. Trimming took 3 bases from V and 7 from J; bases not matched to a gene: 12. CDR3 protein: CAISEEREGSYNEQYF. Here the CDR3 DNA reads TGTGCCATCAGTGAAGAGCGGGAGGGTTCCTACAATGAGCAGTACTTC.

This clonotype was recorded many times. The J gene is TRBJ2-7, the V gene TRBV19, with D possibly being TRBD1 (5 bases). Deletions cut 4 bases from V and 4 bases from J, with 11 bases between. The CDR3 is made up of 13 amino acids. CDR1 LNHDA and CDR2 SQIVND come from the germline V gene (reference sequence). Here the CDR3 DNA reads TGTGCCAGTAGTAAGGGGTTCGGGTACGAGCAGTACTTC. It translates to CASSKGFGYEQYF.

This clonotype was observed many times. This sequence joins TRBV6-5 and TRBJ1-4; tentatively, D is TRBD1 (6 bases). V gave up 5 bases and J gave up 4 bases, with 11 bases separating them. The CDR3 sequence is 14 residues long. CDR1 is MNHEY, CDR2 SVGAGI, per germline. The CDR3 sequence is CASSDGRGNEKLFF. CDR3 DNA: TGTGCCAGCAGTGATGGCAGGGGTAATGAAAAACTGTTTTTT.

This clonotype was observed a handful of times. The V and J genes are TRBV7-8 and TRBJ2-7, with TRBD1 matching 7 bases. The V and J ends lost 2 bases and 4 bases, in that order; junction bases with no gene match: 8. The CDR3 totals 15 residues. Germline-derived CDR1 and CDR2 are SGHVS and FQNEAQ. The CDR3 DNA sequence: TGTGCCAGCAGCTTAATGGGGACAGTTCCGTACGAGCAGTACTTC. The encoded protein is CASSLMGTVPYEQYF.

Ten or more counts support this clonotype. V gene TRBV7-2 combines with J gene TRBJ1-2; TRBD1 might be the D (6 bases). The V end lost 4 bases, the J end lost 4 bases, and 13 bases lay between the germline ends. CDR1 SGHTA and CDR2 FQGNSA come from the germline V gene. This CDR3 has 14 residues. The CDR3 sequence: CASSSHRDVYGYTF. In DNA form, the CDR3 reads TGTGCCAGCAGCTCCCACAGGGATGTCTATGGCTACACCTTC.

Regarding this clonotype: One base away lies a much larger clone, so this may be a sequencing read error. J is TRBJ2-6 and V is TRBV2, with D perhaps matching TRBD1 or TRBD2 (5 bases each). Germline loops: CDR1 SNHLY, CDR2 FYNNEI. The CDR3 consists of 15 residues. The chain's CDR3 is CASSPGNSGANVRTF. CDR3 in DNA: TGTGCCAGCAGCCCGGGGAATTCTGGGGCCAACGTCCGGACTTTC.

The chain joins TRBV4-3 to TRBJ2-7; D is uncertain. This CDR3 contains 14 residues. Germline V gene sequence: CDR1 LGHNA, CDR2 YSLEER. Trimming took off 1 base at V and 2 bases at J, with 9 bases between the two ends. CDR3 amino acids: CASSQAPFAYEQYF. The CDR3 coding sequence is TGCGCCAGCAGCCAAGCACCTTTCGCCTACGAGCAGTACTTC.

The chain combines TRBV15 with TRBJ1-2, with a possible D match to TRBD1 (5 bases). This CDR3 contains 15 residues. Trimming removed 0 bases from V and 6 bases from J, with 14 bases in between. Germline-derived CDR1 and CDR2 are LNHNV and YYDKDF (reference sequence). CDR3 residues: CATSRDYGGADGYTF. The CDR3 DNA reads TGTGCCACCAGCAGAGATTACGGCGGGGCCGATGGCTACACCTTC.

This clonotype came up a few times. This chain connects TRBV12-5 to TRBJ1-6; D uncertain. Germline V gene sequence: CDR1 LGHNT, CDR2 FRNRAP. The CDR3 is 17 amino acids. Trimming left V 0 bases short and J 5 bases short, with 14 bases between. The CDR3, as DNA: TGTGCTAGTGGTTTGGTATCCTCCTTGGCAGATAATTCACCCCTCCACTTT. It translates to CASGLVSSLADNSPLHF.

This clonotype was found a few times. The chain employs TRBV7-9 and TRBJ1-1; D possibly corresponds to TRBD1 (5 bases). The CDR3 runs to 17 residues. Germline CDR1 and CDR2: SEHNR and FQNEAQ (reference sequence). V lost 5 bases and J lost 1, with 20 bases in between. The chain's CDR3 is CASSQPRMGTRNTEAFF. The CDR3 coding sequence is TGTGCCAGCAGCCAACCCCGGATGGGGACTCGGAACACTGAAGCTTTCTTT.

This clonotype appeared many times. This chain links TRBV10-3 with TRBJ1-2, with 10 bases fitting TRBD1. From germline, CDR1 is ENHRY and CDR2 SYGVKD. The CDR3 is 15 residues long. V shed 4 bases and J 4 bases; nucleotides not matched to a gene: 6. CDR3 in DNA: TGTGCCATCAGTGGCCGGGACAGGGGTCCCTATGGCTACACCTTC. Its protein product is CAISGRDRGPYGYTF.

This chain joins TRBV5-1 and TRBJ2-7, with a weak D call TRBD2 (7 bases). This CDR3 region has 16 residues. CDR1 and CDR2 from the germline V gene are SGHRS and YFSETQ. Trimming took 4 bases from V and 0 from J, leaving 17 bases between them. This CDR3 is CASSQDYGGLSYEQYF. CDR3 bases: TGCGCCAGCAGCCAAGACTACGGGGGGCTCTCCTACGAGCAGTACTTC.

This clonotype was seen ten or more times. The chain uses TRBV29-1 and TRBJ1-1; D call uncertain. The germline gives CDR1 SQVTM, CDR2 ANQGSEA. The CDR3 sequence is 12 residues long. The V end lost 4 bases, the J end lost 3 bases, and 9 bases lay between the germline ends. CDR3 amino acids: CSVASGYTEAFF. CDR3 in DNA: TGCAGCGTTGCTTCGGGTTACACTGAAGCTTTCTTT.